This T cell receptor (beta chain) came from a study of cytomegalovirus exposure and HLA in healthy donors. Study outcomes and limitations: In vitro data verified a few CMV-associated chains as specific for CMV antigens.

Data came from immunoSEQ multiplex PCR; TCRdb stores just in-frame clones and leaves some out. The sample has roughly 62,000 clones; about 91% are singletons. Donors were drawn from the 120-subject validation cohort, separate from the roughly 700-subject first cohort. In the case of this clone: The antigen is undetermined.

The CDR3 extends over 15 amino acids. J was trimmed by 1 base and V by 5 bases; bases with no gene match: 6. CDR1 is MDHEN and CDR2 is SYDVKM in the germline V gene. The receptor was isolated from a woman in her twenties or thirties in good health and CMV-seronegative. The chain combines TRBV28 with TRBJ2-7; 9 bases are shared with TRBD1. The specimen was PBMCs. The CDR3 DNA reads TGTGCCAGCAGTCCGGACAGGGGTTATTCCTACGAGCAGTACTTC. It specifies CASSPDRGYSYEQYF.